This T cell receptor (beta chain) was sequenced in a study of blood T cell repertoires in COVID-19. On the study more broadly: From T cells, B-cell-depleted T cells, or PBMCs came the material, which was cDNA or gDNA.

Trimming took off 3 bases at V and 0 bases at J, with 9 bases between the two ends. Germline CDR1 and CDR2: PRHDT and FYEKMQ (reference sequence). The CDR3 consists of 14 residues. Authors' methods: Amplifying reference gene primers gave estimates of nucleated cell counts. The method was immunoSEQ multiplex PCR; TCRdb's version includes in-frame clones alone and lacks a portion of them. That table supplies the V and J calls and clone size; D and trimming were determined from the DNA. In the table there are around 250,000 clones, about 83% of which are singletons. Specimen: peripheral blood. The TCR was taken from a man older than 75 with acute or convalescent COVID-19. This chain links TRBV13 with TRBJ2-7; D possibly corresponds to TRBD1 (6 bases). The DNA of the CDR3 is TGTGCCAGCAGCTTCTCAGGGGACTCCTACGAGCAGTACTTC. This sequence encodes CASSFSGDSYEQYF. The entire variable domain, with the rest obtained from reference TRBV13 and TRBJ2-7, is as follows: AAGVIQSPRHLIKEKRETATLKCYPIPRHDTVYWYQQGPGQDPQFLISFYEKMQSDKGSIPDRFSAQQFSDYHSELNMSSLELGDSALYFCASSFSGDSYEQYFGPGTRLTVT.